A single sample is the source of the 16 T cell receptor beta chains below, sequenced in a study of blood T cell repertoires in COVID-19. Clones were sequenced by immunoSEQ multiplex PCR, and TCRdb holds only the in-frame ones, with some missing. The sample carries just over 95,000 clones, around 80% recorded once. Sequences were obtained from peripheral blood. The receptors originated from a man older than 75 with acute or convalescent COVID-19.

The CDR3 DNA sequence: TGCAGCGTTGAAGGGACGACTAGCGGAAAATCCTACGAGCAGTACTTC. This sequence encodes CSVEGTTSGKSYEQYF. This chain joins TRBV29-1 and TRBJ2-7, with 9 nucleotides matching TRBD2. In germline, CDR1 is SQVTM, CDR2 ANQGSEA. The trim removed 1 base at V and 1 base at J, leaving 8 bases unmatched. The CDR3 contains 16 residues.

This clone was observed a handful of times. The genes are TRBV28 and TRBJ1-3, with 9 nucleotides matching TRBD1. The length of the CDR3 is 15 residues. V was pared by 6 bases and J by 5 bases, with 8 bases of the junction left unmatched. Germline V lookup: CDR1 MDHEN, CDR2 SYDVKM. In nucleotides, the CDR3 is TGTGCCAGCAGAATCAAACAGGGGGCTCGAAACACCATATATTTT. The encoded protein is CASRIKQGARNTIYF.

The J gene is TRBJ2-5, the V gene TRBV14, with 7 bases matching TRBD1. The ends lost 5 bases at V and 4 bases at J; junction bases unmatched: 4. This CDR3 region has 13 residues. Per the germline V gene, CDR1 is SGHDN and CDR2 is FVKESK. The CDR3 DNA is TGTGCCAGCAGCGAGTACAGGGGAGAGACCCAGTACTTC. It specifies CASSEYRGETQYF.

This chain links TRBV7-2 with TRBJ1-4; 7 bases agree with TRBD1. Unmatched junction bases numbered 7, after V lost 4 bases and J lost 2 bases. CDR3 length: 16 amino acids. The germline gives CDR1 SGHTA, CDR2 FQGNSA. The CDR3 DNA reads TGTGCCAGCAGCTCAGTCAGGGGGGCGACTAATGAAAAACTGTTTTTT. It specifies CASSSVRGATNEKLFF.

The genes are TRBV5-4 and TRBJ1-1; TRBD1 is a possible D gene (6 bases). V gave up 3 bases and J gave up 0 bases, with 9 bases separating them. Per germline, CDR1 SGHNT and CDR2 YYREEE (reference sequence). This CDR3 contains 14 residues. The chain's CDR3 is CASSSRGMNTEAFF. The CDR3 nucleotides are TGTGCCAGCAGCTCAAGGGGGATGAACACTGAAGCTTTCTTT.

This chain joins TRBV6-5 and TRBJ2-2; D remains unclear. This CDR3 contains 13 residues. The germline V and J ends were trimmed by 5 bases and 7 bases, with 11 bases remaining between them. The germline gives CDR1 MNHEY, CDR2 SVGAGI. The CDR3 sequence is CASSLRLRGELFF. The CDR3 nucleotides are TGTGCCAGCAGTCTACGCCTCCGCGGGGAGCTGTTTTTT.

This chain uses TRBV30 with TRBJ2-7; 9 bases agree with TRBD2. The germline gives CDR1 GTSNPN, CDR2 SVGIG (reference sequence). V dropped 5 bases and J dropped 2; count of bases not matched to a gene: 1. CDR3 length: 12 residues. CDR3 region: CAWGGRAYEQYF. CDR3 in DNA: TGTGCCTGGGGCGGGAGGGCCTACGAGCAGTACTTC.

The chain carries TRBV11-2 and TRBJ2-1; weak D call: TRBD1 (6 bases). The CDR3 runs 13 residues. Deletions cut 8 bases from V and 9 bases from J, with 17 bases between. CDR1 is SGHAT, CDR2 FQNNGV, per germline. In DNA form, the CDR3 reads TGTGCCAGCGGAGGATATGGGGGCGGTGAGCAGTTCTTC. It encodes CASGGYGGGEQFF. Variable domain in full (rest from reference TRBV11-2 and TRBJ2-1): EAGVAQSPRYKIIEKRQSVAFWCNPISGHATLYWYQQILGQGPKLLIQFQNNGVVDDSQLPKDRFSAERLKGVDSTLKIQPAKLEDSAVYLCASGGYGGGEQFFGPGTRLTVL.

With regard to this clone: Compared with germline, one end of the junction differs, possibly owing to a read error. Other DNA variants within this sample encode the same CDR3. V usage is TRBV30 and J usage is TRBJ2-5; D remains unclear. CDR3 length: 12 amino acids. Germline-derived CDR1 and CDR2 are GTSNPN and SVGIG (reference sequence). The CDR3 loop is CAWSVQKETQYF. The CDR3 nucleotides are TGTGCCTGGAGTGTACAGAAAGAGACCCAATACTTC.

This clone was counted only a few times. V usage is TRBV7-9 and J usage is TRBJ1-1; 11 bases fit TRBD1. The CDR3 is 15 amino acids. Per germline, CDR1 SEHNR and CDR2 FQNEAQ (reference sequence). V lost 5 bases and J lost 3; bases outside the gene matches: 5. For the CDR3, the DNA is TGTGCCAGCAGCACTGGACAGGGGGCGGACACTGAAGCTTTCTTT. Amino acids: CASSTGQGADTEAFF.

The chain recombines TRBV30 with TRBJ1-3; no clear D gene. In germline, CDR1 is GTSNPN, CDR2 SVGIG (reference sequence). The CDR3 contains 13 residues. CDR3 coding DNA: TGTGGAGGGAACTTCCTTGTGGGAAACACCATATATTTT. Protein: CGGNFLVGNTIYF.

The chain carries TRBV7-9 and TRBJ2-5; D gene ambiguous. The CDR3 covers 14 residues. Trimming shortened V by 6 bases and J by 5 bases, and 16 bases separated the two germline ends. From germline, CDR1 is SEHNR and CDR2 FQNEAQ (reference sequence). The CDR3 protein is CASSPPRPRETQYF. The CDR3 DNA is TGTGCCAGCAGTCCTCCGAGGCCACGGGAGACCCAGTACTTC.

This sequence joins TRBV24-1 and TRBJ2-2; D unclear. CDR1 and CDR2 from the germline V gene are KGHDR and SFDVKD. CDR3 length: 13 amino acids. Trimming cost V 4 bases and J 6 bases, with 8 bases left between them. CDR3 DNA: TGTGCCACCAGTGAATTGACTGCCGGGGAGCTGTTTTTT. This sequence encodes CATSELTAGELFF.

The chain carries TRBV28 and TRBJ1-2; 9 bases map to TRBD1. Unmatched junction bases numbered 11, after V lost 7 bases and J lost 14 bases. Germline loops: CDR1 MDHEN, CDR2 SYDVKM. CDR3 length: 12 amino acids. In nucleotides, the CDR3 is TGTGCCAGCACCATAGGGACAGGGAGAAAAACCTTC. This encodes CASTIGTGRKTF.

The V gene is TRBV11-3, the J gene TRBJ2-1, with a weak D call TRBD2 (6 bases). Germline V CDR1 and CDR2: SGHNT, YENEEA. The CDR3 consists of 16 residues. The V end was cut by 4 bases, the J end by 0 bases, with 13 bases between. The CDR3, as DNA: TGTGCCAGCAGCTCTGGGGGGTTGGGCTCCTACAATGAGCAGTTCTTC. Translating it yields CASSSGGLGSYNEQFF.

J is TRBJ1-3 and V is TRBV27; maybe TRBD1 (5 bases). Per germline, CDR1 MNHEY and CDR2 SMNVEV (reference sequence). The ends were cut back, 5 bases at V and 0 bases at J, with 11 bases in the middle. The CDR3 is made up of 15 amino acids. This CDR3 reads CASSATGFSGNTIYF. The CDR3 bases are TGTGCCAGCAGTGCCACAGGTTTCTCTGGAAACACCATATATTTT.